The 8 T cell receptor beta chains presented below share a single source sample, sequenced in a study of blood T cell repertoires in COVID-19 (dated by TCRdb to the early 2020s). Library construction relied on the immunoSEQ multiplex PCR assay. TCRdb re-hosts the immuneACCESS table, in-frame sequences only. Its copies lack some clones; in the studies checked, an unresolved V gene accounts for under half of them, and the cause for the rest is not known. This sample gives approximately 30,000 clones in total; around 88% of them show up just once. Roughly 17% of the sample is in the top ten clones. Sequencing was done on a sample of peripheral blood. These receptors all stem from a human donor in a cohort sampled during active COVID-19.

Only one count was recorded for this clone. This chain's CDR3 is CASSSREGRGTQYF. As DNA, the CDR3 is TGTGCCAGCAGTTCGCGGGAGGGCCGGGGTACGCAGTATTTT. The J gene is TRBJ2-3, the V gene TRBV6-5, with 9 bases matching TRBD2. V lost 4 bases to trimming and J lost 8 bases; unmatched junction nucleotides: 7. Germline CDR1 is MNHEY and CDR2 is SVGAGI. This CDR3 contains 14 residues.

The chain carries TRBV5-1 and TRBJ2-7; unclear D gene. V lost 2 bases, J lost 1 base, and 13 bases lay in between. Germline V gene lookup returns CDR1 SGHRS and CDR2 YFSETQ. The CDR3 is 15 amino acids. The CDR3 DNA reads as TGCGCCAGCAGCTTATCCCCGAGCGAGTCCTACGAGCAGTACTTC. Its translation: CASSLSPSESYEQYF.

The chain recombines TRBV5-1 with TRBJ2-4; 7 bases fit TRBD2. The ends lost 3 bases at V and 6 bases at J; junction bases unmatched: 12. The CDR3 is 16 amino acids. Germline V gene data show CDR1 as SGHRS and CDR2 as YFSETQ. The CDR3 protein is CASSSGGSEGLNIQYF. The CDR3, as DNA: TGCGCCAGCAGCTCCGGCGGGAGTGAGGGATTAAACATTCAGTACTTC.

V is TRBV6-2 or TRBV6-3 and J is TRBJ2-3, with a weak D call TRBD2 (6 bases). The CDR3 spans 17 residues. Deletions cut 2 bases from V and 6 bases from J, with 21 bases between. Germline V lookup: CDR1 MNHEY, CDR2 SVGEGT. The CDR3 loop reads CASSYEAGVGSGDTQYF. For the CDR3, the DNA is TGTGCCAGCAGTTACGAAGCTGGGGTCGGGAGCGGCGATACGCAGTATTTT.

As DNA, the CDR3 is TGTGCCAGCAGAGACACTTTCGGGACAGTAGTCGACGAGCAGTACTTC. The encoded protein is CASRDTFGTVVDEQYF. The chain employs TRBV5-6 and TRBJ2-7, with TRBD1 identical over 7 bases. CDR1 and CDR2 from the germline V gene are SGHDT and YYEEEE. The CDR3 runs 16 residues. V gave up 5 bases and J gave up 5 bases; unmatched junction bases: 16.

This clone showed up just a few times. The V call is TRBV24-1, the J call TRBJ2-7; D is uncertain. Trimming stripped 2 bases from V and 0 bases from J, with 4 bases between. CDR1 and CDR2 (germline): KGHDR, SFDVKD. There are 13 residues in the CDR3. CDR3 DNA: TGTGCCACCAGTGATTCAAACTCCTACGAGCAGTACTTC. It encodes CATSDSNSYEQYF.

J is TRBJ2-3 and V is TRBV5-1; D is ambiguous. The V gene's germline CDR1 is SGHRS and CDR2 YFSETQ. Trimming removed 5 bases at V and 6 bases at J, with 13 bases between. The CDR3 runs 13 residues. The CDR3 DNA follows: TGCGCCAGCAGGTCCCGGGTTAGGGATACGCAGTATTTT. Its protein is CASRSRVRDTQYF.

The chain recombines TRBV28 with TRBJ1-2, with 7 nucleotides matching TRBD1. Unmatched junction bases numbered 8, after V lost 5 bases and J lost 5 bases. The CDR3 covers 14 residues. Germline CDR1 is MDHEN and CDR2 is SYDVKM. The CDR3: CASSTPGQPYGYTF. CDR3 sequence (DNA): TGTGCCAGCAGTACGCCGGGACAGCCATATGGCTACACCTTC.